The 30 T cell receptor beta chains listed next were all sequenced from one sample in a study of T cell responses to AZD1222 COVID-19 vaccine. Method: immunoSEQ multiplex PCR; TCRdb's copy keeps in-frame clones and lacks some. The sample holds some 150,000 clones, 70% to 90% seen once. This material consisted of peripheral blood, taken on day 0 of MenACWY control vaccination. These receptors all come from an adult in good health.

The J gene is TRBJ2-7, the V gene TRBV6-5; TRBD1 agrees at 8 bases. The germline V gene has CDR1 MNHEY and CDR2 SVGAGI. The CDR3 sequence is 16 residues long. V was pared by 0 bases and J by 4 bases, with 8 bases of the junction left unmatched. This CDR3 is CASSYSRDRQTYEQYF. The CDR3 DNA reads TGTGCCAGCAGTTACTCCCGGGACAGGCAAACTTACGAGCAGTACTTC.

The rearrangement joins TRBV14 to TRBJ2-5, with D unresolved. The CDR3 is 15 residues long. Germline values: CDR1 SGHDN, CDR2 FVKESK. Trimming took off 3 bases at V and 5 bases at J, with 16 bases between the two ends. In DNA form, the CDR3 reads TGTGCCAGCAGCCACCCGATGAGACCCATGGAGACCCAGTACTTC. It codes for CASSHPMRPMETQYF. Full variable domain (outside the CDR3, taken from reference TRBV14 and TRBJ2-5): EAGVTQFPSHSVIEKGQTVTLRCDPISGHDNLYWYRRVMGKEIKFLLHFVKESKQDESGMPNNRFLAERTGGTYSTLKVQPAELEDSGVYFCASSHPMRPMETQYFGPGTRLLVL.

This sequence joins TRBV6-2 or TRBV6-3 and TRBJ1-2; D is unclear. CDR1 MNHEY and CDR2 SVGEGT come from the germline V gene. The germline V and J ends were trimmed by 0 bases and 9 bases, with 17 bases remaining between them. The CDR3 runs to 15 residues. DNA for the CDR3: TGTGCCAGCAGTTACTCTGTGGCCGGTACTAGGAGCTACACCTTC. This sequence encodes CASSYSVAGTRSYTF.

This clone was detected only once. The chain carries TRBV6-5 and TRBJ1-1, with D maybe TRBD1 (5 bases). Per the germline V gene, CDR1 is MNHEY and CDR2 is SVGAGI. The V end was cut by 2 bases, the J end by 2 bases, with 6 bases between. This CDR3 has 13 amino acids. The CDR3: CASSYDSNTEAFF. The CDR3 DNA reads TGTGCCAGCAGTTACGACAGTAACACTGAAGCTTTCTTT.

The chain recombines TRBV10-3 with TRBJ1-1; tentative D call: TRBD1 (5 bases). V was pared by 0 bases and J by 5 bases, with 16 bases between. The CDR3 extends over 16 amino acids. Germline V gives CDR1 ENHRY, CDR2 SYGVKD. Here the CDR3 DNA reads TGTGCCATCAGTGAGTCGAGAGGGACGGCAGGGACTGAAGCTTTCTTT. Its translation is CAISESRGTAGTEAFF.

V and J are TRBV10-3 and TRBJ1-3, with D perhaps TRBD1 (5 bases). V lost 3 bases, J lost 0 bases, and 15 bases lay in between. In germline, CDR1 is ENHRY, CDR2 SYGVKD. CDR3 length: 17 amino acids. The CDR3 loop reads CAISDFSDSRSGNTIYF. The CDR3 DNA reads TGTGCCATCAGTGACTTTAGTGACAGCCGCTCTGGAAACACCATATATTTT.

This clone was counted only a few times. The chain joins TRBV27 to TRBJ2-5; D perhaps matches TRBD2 (5 bases). Trimming left V 6 bases short and J 1 base short, with 15 bases between. This CDR3 has 15 residues. CDR1 and CDR2 (germline): MNHEY, SMNVEV (reference sequence). The CDR3: CASRPMRASQETQYF. CDR3 sequence (DNA): TGTGCCAGCAGACCCATGAGGGCTAGCCAAGAGACCCAGTACTTC.

The rearrangement links TRBV29-1 to TRBJ1-2; no clear D. V lost 0 bases and J lost 7, with 12 bases in between. Germline CDR1 SQVTM, CDR2 ANQGSEA. This CDR3 is built from 13 residues. CDR3 sequence: CSVEELGWGGYTF. For the CDR3, the DNA is TGCAGCGTTGAAGAATTGGGTTGGGGTGGCTACACCTTC.

The genes are TRBV28 and TRBJ1-1; D is possibly TRBD1 (5 bases). V dropped 6 bases and J dropped 2 bases, with 16 bases sitting between them. Per germline, CDR1 MDHEN and CDR2 SYDVKM. CDR3 length equals 15 residues. In nucleotides, the CDR3 is TGTGCCAGCAGCCAGCCCAAAGACAGTAACACTGAAGCTTTCTTT. It encodes CASSQPKDSNTEAFF.

The chain couples TRBV9 to TRBJ1-2; 7 bases align to TRBD1. V was clipped by 0 bases and J by 6 bases; unmatched bases: 2. The CDR3 is 13 amino acids. Germline lookup yields CDR1 SGDLS and CDR2 YYNGEE. In nucleotides, the CDR3 is TGTGCCAGCAGCGTAGCAACAGGGGATGGCTACACCTTC. It codes for CASSVATGDGYTF.

This clone was seen more than once but under ten times. The CDR3 region is CASSLGQGGEKLFF. DNA of the CDR3: TGTGCCAGCAGCTTAGGGCAGGGTGGCGAAAAACTGTTTTTT. The rearrangement joins TRBV7-9 to TRBJ1-4; the D gene is possibly TRBD1 (5 bases). Trimming pared 1 base from V and 8 bases from J, leaving 11 bases between. The CDR3 spans 14 residues. Germline-derived CDR1 and CDR2 are SEHNR and FQNEAQ (reference sequence).

This clone was found once. The V gene is TRBV9, the J gene TRBJ1-5, with 8 bases matching TRBD1. Trimming removed 4 bases from V and 4 bases from J; junction bases left unmatched: 7. The CDR3 loop spans 15 amino acids. Germline CDR1 SGDLS, CDR2 YYNGEE. For the CDR3, the DNA is TGTGCCAGCAGCTCTACCGGACAGGGAAATCAGCCCCAGCATTTT. Its protein is CASSSTGQGNQPQHF. The complete variable domain, with remaining parts taken from reference TRBV9 and TRBJ1-5, reads DSGVTQTPKHLITATGQRVTLRCSPRSGDLSVYWYQQSLDQGLQFLIQYYNGEERAKGNILERFSAQQFPDLHSELNLSSLELGDSALYFCASSSTGQGNQPQHFGDGTRLSIL.

The CDR3 region is CASTQRGGRFNDYTF. CDR3 in DNA: TGTGCCAGCACCCAACGAGGGGGGCGCTTTAATGACTACACCTTC. The chain couples TRBV7-2 to TRBJ1-2; tentatively, D is TRBD1 (6 bases). The CDR3 length is 15 residues. V shed 7 bases and J shed 10 bases, with 25 bases lying between them. CDR1 SGHTA and CDR2 FQGNSA come from the germline V gene. Full variable domain (remainder filled in from reference TRBV7-2 and TRBJ1-2): GAGVSQSPSNKVTEKGKDVELRCDPISGHTALYWYRQSLGQGLEFLIYFQGNSAPDKSGLPSDRFSAERTGGSVSTLTIQRTQQEDSAVYLCASTQRGGRFNDYTFGSGTRLTVV.

This chain joins TRBV5-1 and TRBJ1-1; D is unclear. Trimming left V 0 bases short and J 5 bases short, with 17 bases between. This CDR3 has 16 residues. From germline, CDR1 is SGHRS and CDR2 YFSETQ. The CDR3 reads CASSLGQAIRATEAFF. The CDR3 DNA sequence: TGCGCCAGCAGCTTGGGGCAAGCTATACGTGCGACTGAAGCTTTCTTT. Full variable domain (rest looked up from reference TRBV5-1 and TRBJ1-1): KAGVTQTPRYLIKTRGQQVTLSCSPISGHRSVSWYQQTPGQGLQFLFEYFSETQRNKGNFPGRFSGRQFSNSRSEMNVSTLELGDSALYLCASSLGQAIRATEAFFGQGTRLTVV.

This chain uses TRBV27 with TRBJ1-1; the D gene is possibly TRBD1 (6 bases). Between the trimmed V and J ends, which lost 1 base and 3 bases, there was a span of 21 bases. The V gene's germline CDR1 is MNHEY and CDR2 SMNVEV (reference sequence). This CDR3 is 18 amino acids long. The CDR3 loop reads CASSLFGLQGKGDTEAFF. The DNA of the CDR3 is TGTGCCAGCAGTTTATTTGGACTGCAGGGGAAGGGAGACACTGAAGCTTTCTTT.

The CDR3 nucleotides are TGCGCCAGCAACGACGAGCAGTACTTC. Translated: CASNDEQYF. The rearrangement joins TRBV10-1 to TRBJ2-7; D unclear. CDR1 is WNHNN and CDR2 is SYGVQD in the germline V gene (reference sequence). V gave up 7 bases and J gave up 5 bases, with 3 bases separating them. The CDR3 totals 9 residues.

The chain is built from TRBV7-2 and TRBJ2-1, with 12 nucleotides matching TRBD2. The CDR3 runs 15 residues. Germline V gene data show CDR1 as SGHTA and CDR2 as FQGNSA. Trimming cost V 5 bases and J 15 bases; bases outside gene matches: 14. DNA of the CDR3: TGTGCCAGCAGCCTGCGACTAGCGGGAGCCCCGCGTTGGTTCTTC. Protein sequence: CASSLRLAGAPRWFF.

The chain has TRBV4-2 and TRBJ2-6; TRBD2 matches at 9 bases. The CDR3 sequence is 20 residues long. J was trimmed by 2 bases and V by 0 bases; bases with no gene match: 11. The germline gives CDR1 LGHNA, CDR2 YNFKEQ. The chain's CDR3 is CASSQDLGGGANTGANVLTF. As DNA, the CDR3 is TGTGCCAGCAGCCAAGATTTGGGCGGGGGGGCCAACACTGGGGCCAACGTCCTGACTTTC.

This chain joins TRBV6-1 and TRBJ1-1, with D unresolved. The germline V and J ends were trimmed by 2 bases and 3 bases, with 10 bases remaining between them. CDR3 length: 14 residues. Germline V gene sequence: CDR1 MNHNS, CDR2 SASEGT. CDR3 sequence: CASSENGGYTEAFF. DNA of the CDR3: TGTGCCAGCAGTGAAAACGGCGGATACACTGAAGCTTTCTTT.

The chain couples TRBV27 to TRBJ1-6; 7 bases align to TRBD1. V lost 4 bases and J lost 6; bases outside the gene matches: 6. The CDR3 length is 15 residues. The germline gives CDR1 MNHEY, CDR2 SMNVEV (reference sequence). The CDR3 protein is CASSSWTGANSPLHF. As DNA, the CDR3 is TGTGCCAGCAGTTCTTGGACAGGTGCTAATTCACCCCTCCACTTT.

This chain connects TRBV4-2 to TRBJ1-3; 7 bases match TRBD1. The CDR3 consists of 16 residues. After removal of 2 bases from V and 0 bases from J, the junction contained 4 bases not matched to a gene. Per the germline V gene, CDR1 is LGHNA and CDR2 is YNFKEQ. The CDR3: CASSQRQGSSGNTIYF. The CDR3 bases are TGTGCCAGCAGCCAAAGACAGGGCAGCTCTGGAAACACCATATATTTT.

The chain recombines TRBV18 with TRBJ1-4; possibly TRBD1 for D (6 bases). Germline values: CDR1 KGHSH, CDR2 LQKENI. The V and J ends lost 10 bases and 7 bases respectively, with 16 bases between them. CDR3 length equals 13 residues. The CDR3 here is CATTGSRSEKLFF. The CDR3 DNA reads TGTGCCACCACAGGGTCCAGGAGTGAAAAACTGTTTTTT.

V and J are TRBV28 and TRBJ1-1; unclear D gene. V gave up 3 bases and J gave up 6 bases, with 11 bases separating them. The CDR3 length is 13 residues. Germline V lookup: CDR1 MDHEN, CDR2 SYDVKM. Written as DNA, the CDR3 is TGTGCCAGCAGTTTTACAGTACCCCCTGAAGCTTTCTTT. It codes for CASSFTVPPEAFF.

The chain carries TRBV4-3 and TRBJ2-3; no firm D call. Germline CDR1 and CDR2: LGHNA and YSLEER. Trimming left V 0 bases short and J 6 bases short, with 10 bases between. The CDR3 covers 14 residues. The CDR3 DNA is TGCGCCAGCAGCCAAGACAGGTATCGGGATACGCAGTATTTT. Translated: CASSQDRYRDTQYF.

The chain recombines TRBV19 with TRBJ1-1; D remains unclear. Germline CDR1 LNHDA, CDR2 SQIVND (reference sequence). V dropped 6 bases and J dropped 0 bases, with 8 bases sitting between them. The CDR3 loop spans 13 amino acids. The CDR3 coding sequence is TGTGCCAGTAGCGCTGCCTTGAACACTGAAGCTTTCTTT. Amino acids: CASSAALNTEAFF.

The CDR3 coding sequence is TGTGCCAGTAGTAGAACGGGACAGGTTAACAATCAGCCCCAGCATTTT. The encoded protein is CASSRTGQVNNQPQHF. This rearrangement joins TRBV19 to TRBJ1-5, with 8 bases identical to TRBD1. V was pared by 4 bases and J by 3 bases, with 8 bases of the junction left unmatched. The CDR3 sequence is 16 residues long. The V gene's germline CDR1 is LNHDA and CDR2 SQIVND (reference sequence).

Only a few counts were recorded for this clone. The chain carries TRBV20-1 and TRBJ1-2, with a weak D call TRBD1 (5 bases). The CDR3 length is 11 residues. V was shortened by 5 bases and J by 8 bases, with 12 bases between the two germline ends. Per germline, CDR1 DFQATT and CDR2 SNEGSKA (reference sequence). The CDR3 DNA sequence: TGCAGTGCTGGGAGAGGGGAAGGCTACACCTTC. It translates to CSAGRGEGYTF.

This clone has just one count. This rearrangement joins TRBV4-2 to TRBJ2-2; D remains ambiguous. Trimming pared 0 bases from V and 4 bases from J, leaving 3 bases between. CDR3 length: 13 residues. Germline CDR1 LGHNA, CDR2 YNFKEQ. The CDR3 here is CASSQDGTGELFF. The CDR3, as DNA: TGTGCCAGCAGCCAAGATGGCACCGGGGAGCTGTTTTTT.

The chain has TRBV5-8 and TRBJ1-1, with D perhaps matching TRBD1 (5 bases). The CDR3 sequence is 14 residues long. V was clipped by 1 base and J by 5 bases, with 12 bases between them. Germline V CDR1 and CDR2: SGHTS, YDEGEE. The CDR3 loop reads CASSLRGRGTEAFF. Written as DNA, the CDR3 is TGTGCCAGCAGCTTGAGAGGGCGGGGGACTGAAGCTTTCTTT. The full variable domain, in which reference TRBV5-8 and TRBJ1-1 provide the parts outside the CDR3, is EAGVTQSPTHLIKTRGQQATLRCSPISGHTSVYWYQQALGLGLQFLLWYDEGEERNRGNFPPRFSGRQFPNYSSELNVNALELEDSALYLCASSLRGRGTEAFFGQGTRLTVV.

The chain carries TRBV30 and TRBJ2-3; no definite D call. This CDR3 is built from 11 residues. The V and J ends lost 3 bases and 7 bases respectively, with 8 bases between them. CDR1 is GTSNPN, CDR2 SVGIG, per germline (reference sequence). CDR3 amino acids: CAWRTYYTQYF. In DNA form, the CDR3 reads TGTGCCTGGAGGACTTATTATACGCAGTATTTT.